The source of this T cell receptor beta chain is a study of OX40 agonist ivuxolimab in advanced cancers. About the study: Patients were about 83% male with ages roughly 23 to 90, mean 60.

Broader study findings: Low normalized clonal expansion also occurred in some nonresponding patients.

On this clone: The antigen is undetermined. This sample includes further DNA sequences coding for the same CDR3.

Repertoires were generated with immunoSEQ multiplex PCR, while TCRdb's copy carries only in-frame clones and drops some. The sample has 75,000 to 95,000 clones; 85% to 95% are singletons. Trimming removed 0 bases from V and 5 bases from J, with 10 bases in between. From germline, CDR1 is MGHRA and CDR2 YSYEKL. This CDR3 region has 14 residues. This chain joins TRBV4-1 and TRBJ2-5, with D perhaps matching TRBD2 (5 bases). The source material was CD4+ or CD8+ T cells sorted from blood, sampled in a trial of the OX40 agonist ivuxolimab. The clonotype was recovered from an adult with an advanced solid tumor such as melanoma, head and neck, liver or kidney cancer. In nucleotides, the CDR3 is TGCGCCAGCAGCCAAGAGGGAGCTCGTGAGACCCAGTACTTC. Translated: CASSQEGARETQYF.